This is a list of T cell receptor beta chains from one sample in a study of blood T cell repertoires in COVID-19. TCRdb's copy holds only in-frame clones and misses some; the assay was immunoSEQ multiplex PCR. The table lists about 74,000 clones, over 75% of them singletons. Sequenced input: peripheral blood. Receptor source: a woman aged 80 or over with active or convalescent COVID-19. CDR3s include the opening cysteine and the closing phenylalanine or tryptophan. The D gene is left open where the match is weak. Clone size is stated in some rows and not others, as once, few, many or a class when expanded.

size: -
V: TRBV7-8
J: TRBJ1-4
D: -
DNA: TGTGCCAGCAGCTTAGTGGGAGGGTTCAATGAAAAACTGTTTTTT
CDR3: CASSLVGGFNEKLFF

size: -
V: TRBV10-3
J: TRBJ1-5
D: -
DNA: TGTGCCATCAAGGAGGCATTAAATCAGCCCCAGCATTTT
CDR3: CAIKEALNQPQHF

size: once
V: TRBV7-7
J: TRBJ2-5
D: TRBD1
DNA: TGTGCCAGCAGCCCAGAACGGACAGGGGGCGGGGAGACCCAGTACTTC
CDR3: CASSPERTGGGETQYF

size: once
V: TRBV2
J: TRBJ2-3
D: -
DNA: TGTGCCAGCAGCGCCGCGACTAGTAGCACAGATACGCAGTATTTT
CDR3: CASSAATSSTDTQYF

size: -
V: TRBV9
J: TRBJ2-2
D: -
DNA: TGTGCCAGCAGCGTAGCCTCCGGGGAGCTGTTTTTT
CDR3: CASSVASGELFF

size: -
V: TRBV20-1
J: TRBJ1-5
D: TRBD1
DNA: TGCAGTGCTCAGACAGGGGTGGCCCAGCATTTT
CDR3: CSAQTGVAQHF

size: once
V: TRBV12-3/TRBV12-4
J: TRBJ1-2
D: -
DNA: TGTGCCAGCAGTTTCGACAGGAACTATGGCTACACCTTC
CDR3: CASSFDRNYGYTF

size: -
V: TRBV9
J: TRBJ2-3
D: -
DNA: TGTGCCAGCAGCCGAGTGGGGGCCCGCACAGATACGCAGTATTTT
CDR3: CASSRVGARTDTQYF

size: -
V: TRBV19
J: TRBJ1-5
D: -
DNA: TGTGCCACCCGCGTACAAGCGATTAGCAATCAGCCCCAGCATTTT
CDR3: CATRVQAISNQPQHF

size: -
V: TRBV10-3
J: TRBJ2-3
D: TRBD2
DNA: TGTGCCACCCGTCTAGCGGGGGAGACAGATACGCAGTATTTT
CDR3: CATRLAGETDTQYF

size: -
V: TRBV30
J: TRBJ1-4
D: TRBD1
DNA: TGTGCCTGTGCGGGACAGACTAATGAAAAACTGTTTTTT
CDR3: CACAGQTNEKLFF

size: once
V: TRBV30
J: TRBJ2-5
D: -
DNA: TGTGCCTGGAGTGTACAACTGGGGGCGGAGACCCAGTACTTC
CDR3: CAWSVQLGAETQYF

size: -
V: TRBV6-2/TRBV6-3
J: TRBJ1-5
D: -
DNA: TGTGCCAGCAGTTACCCAATCGACGGTAGTAATAGCGGCAATCAGCCCCAGCATTTT
CDR3: CASSYPIDGSNSGNQPQHF

size: -
V: TRBV5-6
J: TRBJ2-1
D: -
DNA: TGTGCCAGCAGCTCTGAGGATAGCTCCTACAATGAGCAGTTCTTC
CDR3: CASSSEDSSYNEQFF

size: -
V: TRBV9
J: TRBJ2-3
D: TRBD2
DNA: TGTGCCAGCAGCCCACGAGGGGCCAGCGGGGGGCTGGATGGCACAGATACGCAGTATTTT
CDR3: CASSPRGASGGLDGTDTQYF

size: -
V: TRBV11-2
J: TRBJ1-1
D: TRBD1
DNA: TGTGCCAGCAGCACAAGAGGGGGCTCCGAAGCTTTCTTT
CDR3: CASSTRGGSEAFF

size: once
V: TRBV3-1/TRBV3-2
J: TRBJ1-5
D: -
DNA: TGTGCCAGCAGCCCACTGGGCAATCAGCCCCAGCATTTT
CDR3: CASSPLGNQPQHF

size: once
V: TRBV6-5
J: TRBJ2-7
D: -
DNA: TGTGCCAGCAGCGTCATAGGGGGTGCCTACGAGCAGTACTTC
CDR3: CASSVIGGAYEQYF

size: -
V: TRBV2
J: TRBJ1-5
D: TRBD1
DNA: TGTGCCAGCAGTCGGGACAGGGGCAATCAGCCCCAGCATTTT
CDR3: CASSRDRGNQPQHF

size: -
V: TRBV5-1
J: TRBJ1-1
D: -
DNA: TGCGCCAGCAGCTTGGAGGGGGTCCCTGAAGCTTTCTTT
CDR3: CASSLEGVPEAFF

size: -
V: TRBV6-5
J: TRBJ1-2
D: -
DNA: TGTGCCAGCAGACCCGCGGGATACCAAGCCTATGGCTACACCTTC
CDR3: CASRPAGYQAYGYTF

size: -
V: TRBV7-2
J: TRBJ1-5
D: -
DNA: TGTGCCAGCAGCTTAATGAGGGAACCCATCGATTATACGGGGGAGCCCCAGCATTTT
CDR3: CASSLMREPIDYTGEPQHF

size: -
V: TRBV19
J: TRBJ1-1
D: -
DNA: TGTGCCAGTAGTCAGGGTGGGGAGAACACTGAAGCTTTCTTT
CDR3: CASSQGGENTEAFF

size: once
V: TRBV19
J: TRBJ1-1
D: -
DNA: TGTGCCAGCCAGACAGGACGAAACACTGAAGCTTTCTTT
CDR3: CASQTGRNTEAFF

size: -
V: TRBV7-8
J: TRBJ2-7
D: -
DNA: TGTGCCAGCAGCTTACAGGGGGGTGCCAGGGAGCAGTACTTC
CDR3: CASSLQGGAREQYF

size: -
V: TRBV7-2
J: TRBJ1-2
D: -
DNA: TGTGCCAGCAGCTTGGAAGCCGCCTCATTGAGGTATGGCTACACCTTC
CDR3: CASSLEAASLRYGYTF

size: once
V: TRBV27
J: TRBJ2-7
D: -
DNA: TGTGCCAGCAGTTTACAGAGACAGAGTTACGAGCAGTACTTC
CDR3: CASSLQRQSYEQYF

size: -
V: TRBV4-3
J: TRBJ2-7
D: -
DNA: TGCGCCAGCAGCCAAGACAGGTCCTACGAGCAGTACTTC
CDR3: CASSQDRSYEQYF

size: -
V: TRBV30
J: TRBJ1-6
D: -
DNA: TGTGCCTGGGGTTCGAGGGCTCCAATGGACTCACCCCTCCACTTT
CDR3: CAWGSRAPMDSPLHF

size: -
V: TRBV14
J: TRBJ1-2
D: -
DNA: TGTGCCAGCAGCCCGGGGAGTGGTGCTGGCTACACCTTC
CDR3: CASSPGSGAGYTF

size: -
V: TRBV4-1
J: TRBJ2-2
D: TRBD2
DNA: TGCGCCAGCAGCCGGAATCCGGGACTAGGATCCGGGGAGCTGTTTTTT
CDR3: CASSRNPGLGSGELFF

size: -
V: TRBV10-2
J: TRBJ2-1
D: -
DNA: TGCGCCAGCAGGGGGACTTCAACCAATGAGCAGTTCTTC
CDR3: CASRGTSTNEQFF

size: once
V: TRBV11-2
J: TRBJ2-1
D: TRBD2
DNA: TGTGCCAGCAGCCGCCGTGCCATAAGCGGGGGGGCCGTAGATGAGCAGTTCTTC
CDR3: CASSRRAISGGAVDEQFF

size: once
V: TRBV7-6
J: TRBJ1-3
D: TRBD1
DNA: TGTGCCAGCAGGCGGGACAGCTTCTCTGGAAACACCATATATTTT
CDR3: CASRRDSFSGNTIYF

size: -
V: TRBV19
J: TRBJ2-1
D: -
DNA: TGTGCCAGTAGTATCCCGGGGAATGAGCAGTTCTTC
CDR3: CASSIPGNEQFF

size: -
V: TRBV6-5
J: TRBJ1-4
D: -
DNA: TGTGCCAGCATGCGGTGGGGGCCTAATGAAAAACTGTTTTTT
CDR3: CASMRWGPNEKLFF

size: -
V: TRBV7-3
J: TRBJ1-6
D: TRBD1
DNA: TGTGCCAGCAGCATCCCGAGACAGGGGTTAGGTAATTCACCCCTCCACTTT
CDR3: CASSIPRQGLGNSPLHF

size: -
V: TRBV15
J: TRBJ2-1
D: -
DNA: TGTGCCACCAGCAGAGATAGCGACCGCTACAATGAGCAGTTCTTC
CDR3: CATSRDSDRYNEQFF

size: -
V: TRBV4-2
J: TRBJ1-2
D: -
DNA: TGTGCCAGCAGCCAGGCAGGGGTTTCTAACTATGGCTACACCTTC
CDR3: CASSQAGVSNYGYTF

size: -
V: TRBV11-2
J: TRBJ1-2
D: TRBD1
DNA: TGTGCCAGCAGCCGGACAGGGAAGTATGGCTACACCTTC
CDR3: CASSRTGKYGYTF

size: few
V: TRBV9
J: TRBJ1-1
D: -
DNA: TGTGCCAGCAGCGCGGAAAGAGGAGAATACACTGAAGCTTTCTTT
CDR3: CASSAERGEYTEAFF

size: -
V: TRBV19
J: TRBJ1-6
D: TRBD1
DNA: TGTGCCAGTAGTATAGTCTTCGGACAGGGGTCCTATAATTCACCCCTCCACTTT
CDR3: CASSIVFGQGSYNSPLHF

size: -
V: TRBV10-3
J: TRBJ2-5
D: -
DNA: TGTGCCATCAGTGAGTCAGAGGCGGTGGGAGAGACCCAGTACTTC
CDR3: CAISESEAVGETQYF

size: -
V: TRBV10-3
J: TRBJ2-5
D: -
DNA: TGTGCCATCAGTGCTGATCTTGGGACTGGCGAAACCCAGTACTTC
CDR3: CAISADLGTGETQYF

size: -
V: TRBV7-9
J: TRBJ1-2
D: TRBD1
DNA: TGTGCCAGCAGCTCAGAACAGGGGGCCTACACCTTC
CDR3: CASSSEQGAYTF

size: -
V: TRBV5-1
J: TRBJ1-4
D: TRBD1
DNA: TGCGCCAGCAGCACGGGACAGGAGGATGAAAAACTGTTTTTT
CDR3: CASSTGQEDEKLFF

size: -
V: TRBV13
J: TRBJ1-2
D: -
DNA: TGTGCCAGCAGCCCGAGTAGGGGAAGTGGCTACACCTTC
CDR3: CASSPSRGSGYTF

size: -
V: TRBV5-6
J: TRBJ2-7
D: TRBD2
DNA: TGTGCCAGCAGTGTAGCGGGGGGATACGAGCAGTACTTC
CDR3: CASSVAGGYEQYF

size: -
V: TRBV15
J: TRBJ2-7
D: -
DNA: TGTGCCACCAGCAGAGAACACAGGGAACTGACCTACGAGCAGTACTTC
CDR3: CATSREHRELTYEQYF

size: -
V: TRBV3-1/TRBV3-2
J: TRBJ2-3
D: TRBD2
DNA: TGTGCCAGCAGCCACGAGCGGGGGAGAATCACAGATACGCAGTATTTT
CDR3: CASSHERGRITDTQYF

size: few
V: TRBV18
J: TRBJ1-3
D: -
DNA: TGTGCCAGCTCACAAGCACCCCTCGTACAGGCCCCTGGAAACACCATATATTTT
CDR3: CASSQAPLVQAPGNTIYF

size: -
V: TRBV7-3
J: TRBJ2-2
D: -
DNA: TGTGCCAGCGGCCGTGGGCGAGACCCAACCACCGGGGAGCTGTTTTTT
CDR3: CASGRGRDPTTGELFF

size: -
V: TRBV28
J: TRBJ2-1
D: TRBD2
DNA: TGTGCCAGCGGGGTGGCTAGCGGGGGTAATGAGCAGTTCTTC
CDR3: CASGVASGGNEQFF

size: once
V: TRBV6-5
J: TRBJ2-7
D: -
DNA: TGTGGGGGGGCAAGGGGGCCCCCCTTTCCCTACGAGCAGTACTTC
CDR3: CGGARGPPFPYEQYF

size: -
V: TRBV3-1/TRBV3-2
J: TRBJ1-2
D: TRBD1
DNA: TGTGCCAGCAGCCAAGAGGCTGAAAGTAGTACAGGGGGATATGGCTACACCTTC
CDR3: CASSQEAESSTGGYGYTF

size: -
V: TRBV7-2
J: TRBJ2-7
D: TRBD2
DNA: TGTGCCAGCAGCAGGGCGGGGGGGCTCGAGCAGTACTTC
CDR3: CASSRAGGLEQYF

size: -
V: TRBV2
J: TRBJ1-2
D: -
DNA: TGTGCCAGCAGGTACAGGATGGGTGAGGGCTACACCTTC
CDR3: CASRYRMGEGYTF

size: -
V: TRBV21-1
J: TRBJ2-5
D: -
DNA: TGTGCCAGCAGCAAGAGCCTTACTAGCGGGGGCCCAAAGGACCACCAAGAGACCCAGTACTTC
CDR3: CASSKSLTSGGPKDHQETQYF

size: -
V: TRBV12-3/TRBV12-4
J: TRBJ1-1
D: TRBD1
DNA: TGTGCCAGCAGCAAGGACAGGTCGGAGACGGCTTTCTTT
CDR3: CASSKDRSETAFF

size: -
V: TRBV28
J: TRBJ1-1
D: -
DNA: TGTGCCAGCAGTTTAAGACAGAACAACTTCTTT
CDR3: CASSLRQNNFF